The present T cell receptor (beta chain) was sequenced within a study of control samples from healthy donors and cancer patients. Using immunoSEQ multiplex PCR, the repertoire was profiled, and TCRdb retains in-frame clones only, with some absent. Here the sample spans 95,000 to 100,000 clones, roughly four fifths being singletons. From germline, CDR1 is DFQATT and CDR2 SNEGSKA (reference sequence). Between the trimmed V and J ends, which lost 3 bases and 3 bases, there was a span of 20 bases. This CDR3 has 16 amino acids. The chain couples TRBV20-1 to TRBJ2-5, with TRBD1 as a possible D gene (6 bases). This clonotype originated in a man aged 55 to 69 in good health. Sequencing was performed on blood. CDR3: CSASIRASTGKETQYF. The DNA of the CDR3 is TGCAGTGCTAGTATTAGGGCCTCGACAGGAAAAGAGACCCAGTACTTC.